This T cell receptor beta chain was recovered during a study of T cell responses to AZD1222 COVID-19 vaccine. Data came from immunoSEQ multiplex PCR; TCRdb stores just in-frame clones and leaves some out. This sample has 15,000 to 20,000 clones; roughly nine tenths occur once, and the top ten carry roughly 9.4%. Trimming took off 5 bases at V and 3 bases at J, with 13 bases between the two ends. CDR1 LGHDT and CDR2 YNNKEL come from the germline V gene (reference sequence). The CDR3 runs to 14 residues. The rearrangement links TRBV3-1 (or the pseudogene TRBV3-2) to TRBJ1-2; D gene unclear. The input for sequencing was peripheral blood, taken 28 days after the second AZD1222 dose. This receptor was taken from an adult who received the AZD1222 COVID-19 vaccine. The CDR3 protein is CASSSRHGDYGYTF. CDR3 nucleotide sequence: TGTGCCAGCAGCTCCCGACATGGGGACTATGGCTACACCTTC.